One and the same sample provided the 12 T cell receptor beta chains below, sequenced in a study of OX40 agonist ivuxolimab in advanced cancers. Clones were sequenced by immunoSEQ multiplex PCR, and TCRdb holds only the in-frame ones, with some missing. This sample has some 81,000 clones; over 75% occur once, and the top ten carry 5.5% to 8%. The specimen comprised CD4+ or CD8+ T cells sorted from blood, sampled in a trial of the OX40 agonist ivuxolimab. Receptors were obtained from an adult with an advanced solid tumor such as melanoma, head and neck, liver or kidney cancer.

The V call is TRBV5-4, the J call TRBJ2-1; the match to TRBD2 covers 7 bases. V lost 4 bases and J lost 2; bases outside the gene matches: 9. CDR1 SGHNT and CDR2 YYREEE come from the germline V gene (reference sequence). CDR3 length: 16 residues. CDR3 in amino acids: CASSLKAGWAYNEQFF. For the CDR3, the DNA is TGTGCCAGCAGCCTCAAAGCGGGGTGGGCCTACAATGAGCAGTTCTTC.

The chain carries TRBV28 and TRBJ1-4; 8 positions match TRBD1. The CDR3 extends over 14 amino acids. After removal of 6 bases from V and 7 bases from J, the junction contained 7 bases not matched to a gene. Germline V CDR1 and CDR2: MDHEN, SYDVKM. CDR3 in amino acids: CASRRTGLSEKLFF. The CDR3 nucleotides are TGTGCCAGCAGGCGGACAGGGTTGAGTGAAAAACTGTTTTTT.

The rearrangement uses TRBV18 and TRBJ1-1, with 9 bases identical to TRBD1. Unmatched junction bases numbered 8, after V lost 5 bases and J lost 7 bases. This CDR3 has 14 amino acids. The V gene's germline CDR1 is KGHSH and CDR2 LQKENI. This chain's CDR3 is CASSSFPGQGEAFF. CDR3 nucleotides: TGTGCCAGCTCATCCTTCCCGGGACAGGGTGAAGCTTTCTTT. Full variable domain (rest looked up from reference TRBV18 and TRBJ1-1): NAGVMQNPRHLVRRRGQEARLRCSPMKGHSHVYWYRQLPEEGLKFMVYLQKENIIDESGMPKERFSAEFPKEGPSILRIQQVVRGDSAAYFCASSSFPGQGEAFFGQGTRLTVV.

This CDR3 is CAKDLAKNIQYF. The CDR3 nucleotides are TGTGCCAAGGATCTAGCCAAAAACATTCAGTACTTC. The chain has TRBV21-1 and TRBJ2-4. TRBV21-1 is a pseudogene segment. CDR3 size: 12 residues.

This chain links TRBV7-6 with TRBJ2-7, with 7 bases aligning to TRBD1. CDR1 SGHVS and CDR2 FNYEAQ come from the germline V gene. The CDR3 is 16 amino acids. Trimming cost V 4 bases and J 2 bases; bases outside gene matches: 11. CDR3 residues: CASSSGRQGSTYEQYF. For the CDR3, the DNA is TGTGCCAGCAGCTCAGGAAGACAGGGCAGCACCTACGAGCAGTACTTC.

This chain uses TRBV18 with TRBJ1-4; D unresolved. There are 13 residues in the CDR3. Germline values: CDR1 KGHSH, CDR2 LQKENI. V gave up 3 bases and J gave up 7 bases, with 9 bases separating them. CDR3 in amino acids: CASSPYKGEKLFF. Here the CDR3 DNA reads TGTGCCAGCTCACCCTATAAGGGTGAAAAACTGTTTTTT.

V usage is TRBV5-1 and J usage is TRBJ2-7; D gene unclear. The germline gives CDR1 SGHRS, CDR2 YFSETQ. V dropped 1 base and J dropped 0 bases, with 8 bases sitting between them. The CDR3 is made up of 14 amino acids. CDR3 sequence: CASSLFESSYEQYF. CDR3 nucleotides: TGCGCCAGCAGCTTGTTTGAAAGCTCCTACGAGCAGTACTTC.

This chain connects TRBV15 to TRBJ2-5; TRBD1 might be the D (5 bases). The CDR3 covers 14 residues. Germline CDR1 LNHNV, CDR2 YYDKDF (reference sequence). V lost 1 base to trimming and J lost 9 bases, with 15 bases between them. The CDR3, as DNA: TGTGCCACCAGCAGAGGGGGCCTCTCAGGCGCCCAGTACTTC. It translates to CATSRGGLSGAQYF.

V gene TRBV6-6 combines with J gene TRBJ1-2, with a weak D call TRBD1 (6 bases). Looked up from germline, CDR1 is MNHNY and CDR2 is SVGAGI (reference sequence). CDR3 length: 16 amino acids. The V end lost 0 bases, the J end lost 8 bases, and 19 bases lay between the germline ends. This chain's CDR3 is CASSYSKTSRGPGYTF. For the CDR3, the DNA is TGTGCCAGCAGTTACTCTAAGACTAGCAGGGGCCCAGGCTACACCTTC.

The chain carries TRBV6-5 and TRBJ1-1; 7 nucleotides agree with TRBD1. The CDR3 runs to 14 residues. V shed 6 bases, J shed 2 bases, and the junction held 6 bases outside the gene matches. Germline V gene data show CDR1 as MNHEY and CDR2 as SVGAGI. The CDR3 here is CASRQGPTNTEAFF. CDR3 bases: TGTGCCAGCAGACAGGGGCCGACTAACACTGAAGCTTTCTTT.

DNA for the CDR3: TGTGCCAGCTCCGGGACAGGGGGTGAAGCTTTCTTT. Translated, it gives CASSGTGGEAFF. The gene calls are TRBV18 and TRBJ1-1, with 11 nucleotides matching TRBD1. The CDR3 spans 12 residues. Trimming took 6 bases from V and 7 from J; bases not matched to a gene: 1. Per the germline V gene, CDR1 is KGHSH and CDR2 is LQKENI.

The V and J genes are TRBV13 and TRBJ2-5; D uncertain. Germline V gives CDR1 PRHDT, CDR2 FYEKMQ (reference sequence). V shed 1 base and J shed 5 bases, with 8 bases lying between them. The CDR3 extends over 13 amino acids. CDR3 nucleotides: TGTGCCAGCAGCTTAGAGCAGGTCGAGACCCAGTACTTC. It specifies CASSLEQVETQYF.